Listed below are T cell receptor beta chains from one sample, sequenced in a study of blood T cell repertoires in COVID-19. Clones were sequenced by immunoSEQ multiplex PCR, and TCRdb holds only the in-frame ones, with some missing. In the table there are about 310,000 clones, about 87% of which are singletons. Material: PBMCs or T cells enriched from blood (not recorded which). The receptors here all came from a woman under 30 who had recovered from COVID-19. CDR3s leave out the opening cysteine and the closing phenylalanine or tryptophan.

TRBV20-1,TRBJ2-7,SASERDRDYEQY
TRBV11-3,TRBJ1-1,ASSLGGPNTEAF
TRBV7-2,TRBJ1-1,ASSLQEGTEAF
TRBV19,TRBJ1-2,ASGLQGAGFRVLDGYT
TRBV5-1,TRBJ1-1,ASSLMGEGTEAF
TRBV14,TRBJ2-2,ASSLIAGATNTGELF
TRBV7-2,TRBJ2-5,ASSPQGLNQETQY
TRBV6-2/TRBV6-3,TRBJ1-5,ASSYSLDFPSQPQH
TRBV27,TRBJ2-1,ASRRLARESYNEQF
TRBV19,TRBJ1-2,ASSLRGTDYGYT
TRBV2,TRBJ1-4,ASSVRTALGEKLF
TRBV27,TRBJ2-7,ASSRSPREQY
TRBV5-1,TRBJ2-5,ASSYGLAWIETQY
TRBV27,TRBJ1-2,ASSFTGTGLANYGYT
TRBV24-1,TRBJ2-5,ATSDLRTGQETQY